The next 29 T cell receptor beta chains were all read from a single sample in a study of CD8+CD57+ T cells in acquired aplastic anemia. Profiling of TCR beta VDJ combinations and CDR3 sequences used genomic DNA as template. TCRdb called the reads again in MiXCR, with one record for every CDR3 protein. Altogether a few hundred thousand distinct CDR3 sequences are present, about 56% being singletons, with the ten largest covering roughly 8%. The material sequenced was sorted CD4+, CD8+, or CD8+CD57+ T cells (not recorded which) from PBMCs. The receptors shown here come from a human donor with severe aplastic anemia or a healthy control (not recorded which).

The CDR3 region is CATRRDGINTEAFF. The CDR3 bases are TGTGCCACCAGGAGGGACGGAATTAACACTGAAGCTTTCTTT. This rearrangement joins TRBV24-1 to TRBJ1-1; tentatively, D is TRBD1 (5 bases). The CDR3 has 14 residues. Trimming pared 7 bases from V and 2 bases from J, leaving 13 bases between. Germline loops: CDR1 KGHDR, CDR2 SFDVKD.

V and J are TRBV9 and TRBJ2-7; possible D gene TRBD1, 6 bases. The CDR3 runs 16 residues. Looked up from germline, CDR1 is SGDLS and CDR2 is YYNGEE. Trimming took off 4 bases at V and 2 bases at J, with 19 bases between the two ends. CDR3: CASSQGGGGVPYEQYF. The CDR3 region has the DNA TGTGCCAGCAGCCAAGGTGGGGGCGGCGTCCCCTACGAGCAGTACTTC.

The sample holds a few counts of this clonotype. This chain uses TRBV3-1 with TRBJ1-2; D is possibly TRBD1 (5 bases). V lost 0 bases to trimming and J lost 8 bases, with 10 bases between them. The CDR3 runs to 13 residues. CDR1 is LGHDT and CDR2 is YNNKEL in the germline V gene (reference sequence). CDR3 amino acids: CASSQDWRGGYTF. The CDR3 DNA follows: TGTGCCAGCAGCCAAGATTGGAGGGGCGGCTACACCTTC.

The rearrangement joins TRBV7-9 to TRBJ2-2; D possibly matches TRBD1 or TRBD2 (6 bases each). CDR1 and CDR2 from the germline V gene are SEHNR and FQNEAQ (reference sequence). The CDR3 extends over 14 amino acids. V dropped 4 bases and J dropped 7 bases, with 13 bases sitting between them. The CDR3: CASSWGASIGELFF. Here the CDR3 DNA reads TGTGCCAGCAGCTGGGGGGCAAGCATCGGGGAGCTGTTTTTT.

CDR3 bases: TGTGCCAGCCGACAGGGTAACTACGAGCAGTACTTC. Amino acid sequence: CASRQGNYEQYF. The V gene is TRBV25-1, the J gene TRBJ2-7; TRBD1 matches at 7 bases. V dropped 8 bases and J dropped 3; count of bases not matched to a gene: 4. The V gene's germline CDR1 is MGHDK and CDR2 SYGVNS. This CDR3 is built from 12 residues.

This clonotype was counted once. The CDR3 spells CASSQDPGSSETQYF. In nucleotides, the CDR3 is TGTGCCAGCAGCCAAGATCCTGGGAGTTCAGAGACCCAGTACTTC. The genes are TRBV4-2 and TRBJ2-5, with D possibly matching TRBD2 (5 bases). The CDR3 loop spans 15 amino acids. CDR1 is LGHNA and CDR2 is YNFKEQ in the germline V gene. Trimming took 0 bases from V and 4 from J, leaving 12 bases between them.

The gene calls are TRBV28 and TRBJ1-1; TRBD1 matches at 7 bases. The junction had 8 bases not matched to a gene; V was cut back by 4 bases and J by 6 bases. CDR3 length: 14 amino acids. Germline V CDR1 and CDR2: MDHEN, SYDVKM. CDR3 nucleotide sequence: TGTGCCAGCAGTTCCAACTACAGGGGTGCTGAAGCTTTCTTT. As protein: CASSSNYRGAEAFF.

The rearrangement uses TRBV2 and TRBJ2-1; 7 nucleotides align to TRBD2. CDR1 is SNHLY and CDR2 is FYNNEI in the germline V gene. V was pared by 8 bases and J by 4 bases, with 8 bases of the junction left unmatched. The CDR3 loop spans 14 amino acids. The DNA of the CDR3 is TGTGCCAGCCAGGACCCAGCGGGATACAATGAGCAGTTCTTC. Protein product: CASQDPAGYNEQFF.

The chain combines TRBV9 with TRBJ1-2; D might be TRBD1 (5 bases). Looked up from germline, CDR1 is SGDLS and CDR2 is YYNGEE. V was trimmed by 5 bases and J by 8 bases, leaving 10 bases between them. The CDR3 covers 11 residues. The CDR3: CASRGVGGYTF. The CDR3 coding sequence is TGTGCCAGCAGAGGGGTGGGAGGCTACACCTTC. Supplemented by reference TRBV9 and TRBJ1-2, the full variable domain reads DSGVTQTPKHLITATGQRVTLRCSPRSGDLSVYWYQQSLDQGLQFLIQYYNGEERAKGNILERFSAQQFPDLHSELNLSSLELGDSALYFCASRGVGGYTFGSGTRLTVV.

V gene TRBV7-2 combines with J gene TRBJ2-1; the D is unclear. This CDR3 is built from 14 residues. V was pared by 5 bases and J by 12 bases, with 20 bases between. Germline V gives CDR1 SGHTA, CDR2 FQGNSA. The CDR3 nucleotides are TGTGCCAGCAGCGATCGGACGGGCCCAGTGGGGCAGTTCTTC. Its translation: CASSDRTGPVGQFF.

The chain carries TRBV6-2 or TRBV6-3 and TRBJ1-1, with a tentative D call TRBD1 (5 bases). Trimming shortened V by 4 bases and J by 7 bases, and 13 bases separated the two germline ends. The CDR3 consists of 13 residues. Per germline, CDR1 MNHEY and CDR2 SVGEGT. In DNA form, the CDR3 reads TGTGCCAGCAGTTCCGCCGGGGGGATTGAAGCTTTCTTT. It yields the protein CASSSAGGIEAFF.

The rearrangement uses TRBV19 and TRBJ1-2; TRBD1 might be the D (6 bases). Germline V gives CDR1 LNHDA, CDR2 SQIVND (reference sequence). The CDR3 contains 15 residues. V was trimmed by 5 bases and J by 8 bases, leaving 21 bases between them. CDR3 protein: CASSPPTGQGSGYTF. The CDR3 bases are TGTGCCAGTAGTCCACCGACGGGACAAGGAAGCGGCTACACCTTC.

The V gene is TRBV7-9, the J gene TRBJ2-1; D is unclear. Germline assignment: CDR1 SEHNR and CDR2 FQNEAQ (reference sequence). This CDR3 spans 15 amino acids. Trimming left V 6 bases short and J 0 bases short, with 12 bases between. CDR3 coding DNA: TGTGCCAGCAGTGATCCAGTCATCTCCTACAATGAGCAGTTCTTC. Amino acid sequence: CASSDPVISYNEQFF.

CDR3 region: CASSFPDNYEQYF. The CDR3 DNA reads TGCGCCAGCAGCTTCCCCGACAACTACGAGCAGTACTTC. This sequence joins TRBV5-1 and TRBJ2-7; no clear D. CDR1 SGHRS and CDR2 YFSETQ come from the germline V gene. The CDR3 is made up of 13 amino acids. Between the trimmed V and J ends, which lost 2 bases and 3 bases, there was a span of 9 bases.

The chain recombines TRBV7-2 with TRBJ2-7; maybe TRBD1 (6 bases). Germline-derived CDR1 and CDR2 are SGHTA and FQGNSA. The V gene lost 5 bases and the J gene lost 6 bases, with 17 bases spanning the gap. There are 14 residues in the CDR3. This CDR3 reads CASSPPAGEGEQYF. The CDR3 nucleotides read TGTGCCAGCAGCCCCCCGGCAGGGGAAGGCGAGCAGTACTTC.

The CDR3 spells CASSEGLGYEQYF. CDR3 sequence (DNA): TGTGCCAGCAGCGAGGGACTAGGGTACGAGCAGTACTTC. The chain uses TRBV9 and TRBJ2-7, with 8 nucleotides matching TRBD2. This CDR3 has 13 residues. Looked up from germline, CDR1 is SGDLS and CDR2 is YYNGEE. V lost 3 bases, J lost 4 bases, and 3 bases stayed unmatched.

In this sample, this clonotype turned up many times. The rearrangement joins TRBV11-3 to TRBJ1-1; 7 bases are shared with TRBD1. The length of the CDR3 is 14 residues. Germline V lookup: CDR1 SGHNT, CDR2 YENEEA. V lost 4 bases to trimming and J lost 1 base; unmatched junction nucleotides: 3. CDR3: CASSYGTANTEAFF. The CDR3 nucleotides read TGTGCCAGCAGCTACGGGACAGCGAACACTGAAGCTTTCTTT.

This clonotype was counted many times. This chain connects TRBV2 to TRBJ2-2; TRBD2 aligns across 10 bases. V lost 6 bases, J lost 2 bases, and 9 bases stayed unmatched. The length of the CDR3 is 17 residues. Germline V gene sequence: CDR1 SNHLY, CDR2 FYNNEI. The CDR3 is CASSDPLAGENTGELFF. The CDR3 nucleotides read TGTGCCAGCAGCGATCCCCTAGCGGGGGAAAACACCGGGGAGCTGTTTTTT. The full variable domain, in which reference TRBV2 and TRBJ2-2 provide the parts outside the CDR3, is EPEVTQTPSHQVTQMGQEVILRCVPISNHLYFYWYRQILGQKVEFLVSFYNNEISEKSEIFDDQFSVERPDGSNFTLKIRSTKLEDSAMYFCASSDPLAGENTGELFFGEGSRLTVL.

The rearrangement uses TRBV29-1 and TRBJ2-2; 8 nucleotides match TRBD1. V was pared by 4 bases and J by 3 bases, with 7 bases of the junction left unmatched. Looked up from germline, CDR1 is SQVTM and CDR2 is ANQGSEA. This CDR3 region has 15 residues. CDR3 nucleotides: TGCAGCGTTGGCGAGACAGGGGCTCACACCGGGGAGCTGTTTTTT. Translated: CSVGETGAHTGELFF.

The chain couples TRBV10-2 to TRBJ2-7; D may be TRBD1 or TRBD2 (5 bases each). Germline-derived CDR1 and CDR2 are WSHSY and SAAADI. V lost 4 bases to trimming and J lost 6 bases, with 10 bases between them. This CDR3 contains 12 residues. The CDR3 loop reads CASSVGGAEQYF. CDR3 nucleotides: TGCGCCAGCAGTGTTGGGGGAGCCGAGCAGTACTTC.

The chain joins TRBV19 to TRBJ1-1, with D hard to call. The CDR3 runs 14 residues. Trimming took 6 bases from V and 1 from J, leaving 12 bases between them. The germline gives CDR1 LNHDA, CDR2 SQIVND (reference sequence). CDR3 residues: CASSPDGTNTEAFF. CDR3 DNA sequence: TGTGCCAGTAGCCCCGACGGTACGAACACTGAAGCTTTCTTT.

The chain has TRBV7-8 and TRBJ1-6, with D possibly matching TRBD1 (5 bases). In germline, CDR1 is SGHVS, CDR2 FQNEAQ. The V and J ends lost 3 bases and 5 bases respectively, with 11 bases between them. This CDR3 is built from 15 residues. The CDR3 here is CASSFGTDNNSPLHF. The CDR3 DNA follows: TGTGCCAGCAGCTTTGGGACCGACAATAATTCACCCCTCCACTTT. Variable domain in full (rest from reference TRBV7-8 and TRBJ1-6): GAGVSQSPRYKVAKRGQDVALRCDPISGHVSLFWYQQALGQGPEFLTYFQNEAQLDKSGLPSDRFFAERPEGSVSTLKIQRTQQEDSAVYLCASSFGTDNNSPLHFGNGTRLTVT.

This clonotype was counted many times. The rearrangement uses TRBV7-6 and TRBJ2-1; TRBD1 aligns across 12 bases. Germline CDR1 is SGHVS and CDR2 is FNYEAQ. V trimming: 3 bases; J trimming: 1 base; junction bases outside the gene matches: 4. This CDR3 contains 17 residues. The CDR3 protein is CASSLGDRGQSYNEQFF. Written as DNA, the CDR3 is TGTGCCAGCAGCTTGGGGGACAGGGGGCAGTCCTACAATGAGCAGTTCTTC. Supplemented by reference TRBV7-6 and TRBJ2-1, the full variable domain reads GAGVSQSPRYKVTKRGQDVALRCDPISGHVSLYWYRQALGQGPEFLTYFNYEAQQDKSGLPNDRFSAERPEGSISTLTIQRTEQRDSAMYRCASSLGDRGQSYNEQFFGPGTRLTVL.

This chain joins TRBV11-3 and TRBJ2-3; tentatively, D is TRBD1 (6 bases). There are 17 residues in the CDR3. Germline V CDR1 and CDR2: SGHNT, YENEEA. V was cut by 3 bases and J by 2 bases, with 18 bases left in between. CDR3 bases: TGTGCCAGCAGCTTCCCCGACACAGGGCTTGACACAGATACGCAGTATTTT. It codes for CASSFPDTGLDTDTQYF.

A remark on this clonotype: Given the absence of the conserved phenylalanine or tryptophan at the CDR3 end, a read error is likely. The chain joins TRBV10-3 to TRBJ1-2; D is undetermined. With 10 bases removed from V and 6 bases from J, the gap between germline ends came to 18 bases. Germline V gives CDR1 ENHRY, CDR2 SYGVKD. This CDR3 is 13 amino acids long. CDR3 DNA: TGTGCCAGTGGTGAGCAGGAGACCAATGGCTACACCCTC. Amino acid sequence: CASGEQETNGYTL.

The CDR3 nucleotides read TGTGCCAGCTCACCACTTGGGACGGTGAGCGGGGCCAACGTCCTGACTTTC. Its translation is CASSPLGTVSGANVLTF. The J gene is TRBJ2-6, the V gene TRBV18; D is tentatively TRBD1 or TRBD2 (5 bases each). The germline CDR1 and CDR2 sequences are KGHSH and LQKENI. The CDR3 has 17 residues. V was shortened by 1 base and J by 4 bases, with 14 bases between the two germline ends.

This sequence joins TRBV20-1 and TRBJ1-1; unclear D gene. The CDR3 is 13 residues long. V lost 5 bases, J lost 1 base, and 11 bases lay in between. Germline lookup yields CDR1 DFQATT and CDR2 SNEGSKA (reference sequence). The CDR3 is CSAFFQANTEAFF. In DNA, the CDR3 is TGCAGTGCTTTCTTTCAGGCGAACACTGAAGCTTTCTTT.

In its sample, this clonotype was seen many times. The chain employs TRBV5-4 and TRBJ1-4; 9 bases align to TRBD1. Germline CDR1 and CDR2: SGHNT and YYREEE (reference sequence). This CDR3 contains 16 residues. V was pared by 3 bases and J by 7 bases, with 10 bases of the junction left unmatched. The CDR3 spells CASSSQQGAVGEKLFF. CDR3 coding DNA: TGTGCCAGCAGCTCCCAACAGGGGGCAGTGGGTGAAAAACTGTTTTTT.

The V call is TRBV24-1, the J call TRBJ2-1; 7 nucleotides agree with TRBD1. This CDR3 contains 15 residues. The germline V gene encodes CDR1 KGHDR and CDR2 SFDVKD. J lost 2 bases, V lost 3 bases, and 3 bases had no gene match. CDR3 in amino acids: CATSDPTGAYNEQFF. CDR3 in DNA: TGTGCCACCAGTGATCCTACAGGGGCCTACAATGAGCAGTTCTTC.